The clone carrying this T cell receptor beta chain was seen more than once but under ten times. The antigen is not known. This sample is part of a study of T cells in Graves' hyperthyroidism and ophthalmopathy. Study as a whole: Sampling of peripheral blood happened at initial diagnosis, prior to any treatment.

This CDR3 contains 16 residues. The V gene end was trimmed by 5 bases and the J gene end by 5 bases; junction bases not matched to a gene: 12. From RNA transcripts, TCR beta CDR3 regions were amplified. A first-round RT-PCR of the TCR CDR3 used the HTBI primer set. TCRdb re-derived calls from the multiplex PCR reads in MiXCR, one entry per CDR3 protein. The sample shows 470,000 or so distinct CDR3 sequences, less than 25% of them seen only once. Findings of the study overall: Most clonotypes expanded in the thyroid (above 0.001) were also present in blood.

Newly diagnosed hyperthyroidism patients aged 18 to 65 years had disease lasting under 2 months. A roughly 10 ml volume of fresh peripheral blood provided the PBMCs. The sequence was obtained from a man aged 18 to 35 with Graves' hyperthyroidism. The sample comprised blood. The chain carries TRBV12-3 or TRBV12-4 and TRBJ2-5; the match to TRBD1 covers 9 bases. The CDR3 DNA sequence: TGTGCCAGCAGTATTATCCACAGGGGGCAGGGGGAGACCCAGTACTTC. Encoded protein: CASSIIHRGQGETQYF.